Described below is a single T cell receptor (beta chain) sequence and its context. Its antigen is not identified. Sequenced with the Oncomine TCR Beta short-read assay was DNA taken from cultured CD4+ T cells. It was from cultured CD4+ T cells that genomic DNA was extracted. TCRdb fed the PCR reads into MiXCR, producing one record per CDR3 protein. The sample has 4,800 or so distinct CDR3 sequences, 65% to 80% seen once. This entry comes from a study of vaccination and CD4 T cells after COVID-19. The treatment: approximately nine-day PBMC culture with coronavirus spike peptide pools or control peptides (ViraFEST assay). The CDR3 is 15 amino acids. Germline V lookup: CDR1 SGHAT, CDR2 FQNNGV. V shed 1 base, J shed 10 bases, and the junction held 6 bases outside the gene matches.

The chain combines TRBV11-2 with TRBJ2-1, with 11 positions matching TRBD2. The sample was CD4+ T cells from blood, cultured in vitro. This receptor was identified in a human donor who had recovered from COVID-19. The CDR3, as DNA: TGTGCCAGCAGCTTAGTGCTAGCGGGGGGAGGGGAGCAGTTCTTC. This encodes CASSLVLAGGGEQFF.